This section outlines one T cell receptor (beta chain) sequence together with its context. This CDR3 has 16 residues. Germline assignment: CDR1 MNHNY and CDR2 SVGAGI (reference sequence). With V trimmed by 0 bases and J by 4 bases, 8 bases remained unmatched. The data originate from a study of T cell clones after liver transplantation. Background on the study: A pre-transplant mixed lymphocyte reaction with TCRbeta sequencing defined graft-donor-reactive clones followed in post-transplant blood.

Clones were sequenced by immunoSEQ multiplex PCR, and TCRdb holds only the in-frame ones, with some missing. The top ten hold roughly 26% of the sample, which has 25,000 to 35,000 clones, approximately 96% seen once. Unstimulated PBMCs were sorted into CD3+CD4+ and CD3+CD8+ populations. This material consisted of CD8+ T cells from blood, taken 12 months after liver transplant. The rearrangement uses TRBV6-6 and TRBJ2-7; 8 nucleotides line up with TRBD1. This TCR derives from a human patient who received a liver transplant. Some T cells may be provided by the graft donor. The CDR3: CASSYSIETGAYEQYF. CDR3 sequence (DNA): TGTGCCAGCAGTTACTCGATCGAGACAGGGGCTTACGAGCAGTACTTC.